This T cell receptor beta chain was profiled in a study of blood T cell repertoires in COVID-19. Looking at the study overall: The samples span acute and convalescent COVID-19 from the United States, Italy and Spain.

The CDR3 loop spans 11 amino acids. The V end lost 6 bases, the J end lost 5 bases, and 9 bases lay between the germline ends. Germline values: CDR1 DFQATT, CDR2 SNEGSKA (reference sequence). Profiling relied on immunoSEQ multiplex PCR, and the TCRdb table lists in-frame clones only, not all of them. The repertoire holds a few hundred thousand clones, with about 90% as singletons. On this clone itself: At the DNA level, this CDR3 is encoded by other sequences in the same sample as well.

The chain is built from TRBV20-1 and TRBJ2-3; D may be TRBD1 (5 bases). This TCR came from a young woman with COVID-19, enrolled during active disease. Sequenced material: peripheral blood. The CDR3: CSAKRGDTQYF. CDR3 coding DNA: TGCAGTGCCAAAAGGGGAGATACGCAGTATTTT.